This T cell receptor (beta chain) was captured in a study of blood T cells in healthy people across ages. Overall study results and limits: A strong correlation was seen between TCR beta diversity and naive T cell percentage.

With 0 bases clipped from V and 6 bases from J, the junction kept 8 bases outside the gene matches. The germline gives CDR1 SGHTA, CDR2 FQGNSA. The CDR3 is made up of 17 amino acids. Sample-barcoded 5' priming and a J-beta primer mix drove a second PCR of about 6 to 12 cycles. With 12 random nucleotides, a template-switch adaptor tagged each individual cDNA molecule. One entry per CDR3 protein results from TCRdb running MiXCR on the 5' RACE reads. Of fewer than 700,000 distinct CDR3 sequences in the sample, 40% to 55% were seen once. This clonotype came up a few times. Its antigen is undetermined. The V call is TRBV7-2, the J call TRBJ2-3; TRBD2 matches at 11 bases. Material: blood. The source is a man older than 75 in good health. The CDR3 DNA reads TGTGCCAGCAGCTTAGCGCTTAGCGGGAGGGCAGTGGATACGCAGTATTTT. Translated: CASSLALSGRAVDTQYF.